The 17 T cell receptor beta chains below were found in one sample sequenced in a study of STAT5B mutations in CD4+ large granular lymphocyte leukemia. The assay was immunoSEQ multiplex PCR, and TCRdb's table has in-frame clones only and misses some. The sample records some 23,000 clones, about four fifths being singletons. The material sequenced was CD4+ T cells from blood buffy coats. These receptors were taken from a human donor in good health.

The chain has TRBV7-9 and TRBJ1-4, with 9 positions matching TRBD1. Looked up from germline, CDR1 is SEHNR and CDR2 is FQNEAQ (reference sequence). This CDR3 has 14 residues. V was clipped by 5 bases and J by 7 bases; unmatched bases: 5. This chain's CDR3 is CASSTDRGGEKLFF. In nucleotides, the CDR3 is TGTGCCAGCAGCACAGACAGGGGGGGTGAAAAACTGTTTTTT.

The chain couples TRBV4-2 to TRBJ2-2; 10 nucleotides agree with TRBD1. The CDR3 loop spans 16 amino acids. With V trimmed by 1 base and J by 4 bases, 3 bases remained unmatched. Germline CDR1 reads LGHNA; CDR2 reads YNFKEQ. CDR3 nucleotide sequence: TGTGCCAGCAGCCAAGGACAGGGGGCTAGCACCGGGGAGCTGTTTTTT. Protein sequence: CASSQGQGASTGELFF.

The chain employs TRBV11-3 and TRBJ2-7; 8 bases fit TRBD1. The germline gives CDR1 SGHNT, CDR2 YENEEA. The CDR3 length is 16 residues. The junction had 7 bases not matched to a gene; V was cut back by 1 base and J by 2 bases. The CDR3 DNA reads TGTGCCAGCAGCTTAGTATCAGGGACAGGAGCCTACGAGCAGTACTTC. This encodes CASSLVSGTGAYEQYF.

V usage is TRBV14 and J usage is TRBJ2-3, with D unclear. Trimming removed 1 base at V and 7 bases at J, with 6 bases between. In germline, CDR1 is SGHDN, CDR2 FVKESK. This CDR3 comprises 12 residues. This CDR3 reads CASSQVSYTQYF. CDR3 sequence (DNA): TGTGCCAGCAGCCAAGTTTCGTATACGCAGTATTTT. Full variable domain (missing parts from reference TRBV14 and TRBJ2-3): EAGVTQFPSHSVIEKGQTVTLRCDPISGHDNLYWYRRVMGKEIKFLLHFVKESKQDESGMPNNRFLAERTGGTYSTLKVQPAELEDSGVYFCASSQVSYTQYFGPGTRLTVL.

V gene TRBV11-2 combines with J gene TRBJ1-1; D is ambiguous. The CDR3 covers 12 residues. The V gene lost 5 bases and the J gene lost 8 bases, with 12 bases spanning the gap. Germline lookup yields CDR1 SGHAT and CDR2 FQNNGV. As DNA, the CDR3 is TGTGCCAGCAGCATGGGATCCCAAGAAGCTTTCTTT. Protein sequence: CASSMGSQEAFF.

This clone was observed a handful of times. The rearrangement joins TRBV10-3 to TRBJ1-1, with no clear D. CDR1 and CDR2 (germline): ENHRY, SYGVKD. V lost 7 bases to trimming and J lost 1 base, with 13 bases between them. The CDR3 covers 14 residues. DNA of the CDR3: TGTGCCATCAAGTTTGCGGAGGAGAACACTGAAGCTTTCTTT. It yields the protein CAIKFAEENTEAFF.

This chain joins TRBV19 and TRBJ1-5; D not resolved. The CDR3 is made up of 13 amino acids. CDR1 is LNHDA and CDR2 is SQIVND in the germline V gene (reference sequence). V lost 5 bases and J lost 6, with 11 bases in between. The CDR3 region has the DNA TGTGCCAGTAGTCCTTCCAGTGTTCAGCCCCAGCATTTT. The encoded protein is CASSPSSVQPQHF.

This clone was counted between two and nine times. V usage is TRBV7-9 and J usage is TRBJ2-6; TRBD2 might be the D (6 bases). This CDR3 has 19 amino acids. Trimming left V 1 base short and J 0 bases short, with 16 bases between. Germline loops: CDR1 SEHNR, CDR2 FQNEAQ (reference sequence). This chain's CDR3 is CASSLETGLLSSGANVLTF. The CDR3 bases are TGTGCCAGCAGCTTAGAGACGGGACTCCTCAGCTCTGGGGCCAACGTCCTGACTTTC.

The V call is TRBV19, the J call TRBJ1-1, with D uncertain. The germline V gene encodes CDR1 LNHDA and CDR2 SQIVND (reference sequence). The CDR3 runs to 13 residues. V was pared by 10 bases and J by 0 bases, with 12 bases between. The CDR3 sequence is CATAVAMNTEAFF. In nucleotides, the CDR3 is TGTGCCACCGCGGTGGCCATGAACACTGAAGCTTTCTTT.

This rearrangement joins TRBV19 to TRBJ1-2; D possibly corresponds to TRBD1 (6 bases). Between the trimmed V and J ends, which lost 6 bases and 4 bases, there was a span of 9 bases. CDR3 size: 12 residues. CDR1 and CDR2 (germline): LNHDA, SQIVND (reference sequence). The CDR3: CASSQQGYGYTF. The CDR3 DNA reads as TGTGCCAGTAGCCAACAGGGCTATGGCTACACCTTC.

This chain links TRBV11-2 with TRBJ2-7; 12 nucleotides line up with TRBD2. From germline, CDR1 is SGHAT and CDR2 FQNNGV. This CDR3 spans 15 amino acids. After removal of 5 bases from V and 3 bases from J, the junction contained 5 bases not matched to a gene. The CDR3: CASSRTSGDIYEQYF. The CDR3 DNA is TGTGCCAGCAGCCGGACTAGCGGGGATATCTACGAGCAGTACTTC.

J is TRBJ2-7 and V is TRBV27; D possibly corresponds to TRBD2 (5 bases). Trimming pared 7 bases from V and 1 base from J, leaving 14 bases between. Per the germline V gene, CDR1 is MNHEY and CDR2 is SMNVEV (reference sequence). This CDR3 has 14 amino acids. DNA of the CDR3: TGTGCCAGCAACGGCGAGGGCCCTTCCTACGAGCAGTACTTC. It specifies CASNGEGPSYEQYF.

The chain joins TRBV7-8 to TRBJ2-5, with TRBD1 identical over 7 bases. Unmatched junction bases numbered 2, after V lost 0 bases and J lost 4 bases. CDR1 is SGHVS, CDR2 FQNEAQ, per germline. This CDR3 region has 14 residues. CDR3 loop: CASSLADRLETQYF. The CDR3 DNA reads TGTGCCAGCAGCTTAGCGGACAGGCTAGAGACCCAGTACTTC.

In its sample, this clone was seen a few times. This chain joins TRBV6-5 and TRBJ2-7; 8 nucleotides match TRBD1. CDR3 length: 14 residues. Germline CDR1 and CDR2: MNHEY and SVGAGI. J lost 0 bases, V lost 7 bases, and 5 bases had no gene match. The DNA for the CDR3 is TGTGCCAGCAAACCGGGACAGGCCTCCTACGAGCAGTACTTC. This encodes CASKPGQASYEQYF.

This clone was seen once. The chain uses TRBV18 and TRBJ2-2; D unclear. Looked up from germline, CDR1 is KGHSH and CDR2 is LQKENI. V lost 3 bases, J lost 1 base, and 9 bases lay in between. This CDR3 is built from 15 residues. The CDR3 DNA reads TGTGCCAGCTCACCCTCCCGGGTGAACACCGGGGAGCTGTTTTTT. This encodes CASSPSRVNTGELFF.

This clone was recorded once. This rearrangement joins TRBV5-1 to TRBJ2-5; maybe TRBD1 (6 bases). Germline assignment: CDR1 SGHRS and CDR2 YFSETQ. V shed 1 base and J shed 3 bases, with 13 bases lying between them. The CDR3 has 15 amino acids. The CDR3 coding sequence is TGCGCCAGCAGCTTGACGGACAGAGGGGAAGAGACCCAGTACTTC. It encodes CASSLTDRGEETQYF.

The chain is built from TRBV9 and TRBJ2-3, with D perhaps matching TRBD1 (6 bases). V shed 0 bases and J shed 2 bases, with 13 bases lying between them. Germline CDR1 is SGDLS and CDR2 is YYNGEE. This CDR3 region has 16 residues. CDR3 in amino acids: CASSVEWGHFTDTQYF. DNA for the CDR3: TGTGCCAGCAGCGTAGAGTGGGGGCATTTCACAGATACGCAGTATTTT.